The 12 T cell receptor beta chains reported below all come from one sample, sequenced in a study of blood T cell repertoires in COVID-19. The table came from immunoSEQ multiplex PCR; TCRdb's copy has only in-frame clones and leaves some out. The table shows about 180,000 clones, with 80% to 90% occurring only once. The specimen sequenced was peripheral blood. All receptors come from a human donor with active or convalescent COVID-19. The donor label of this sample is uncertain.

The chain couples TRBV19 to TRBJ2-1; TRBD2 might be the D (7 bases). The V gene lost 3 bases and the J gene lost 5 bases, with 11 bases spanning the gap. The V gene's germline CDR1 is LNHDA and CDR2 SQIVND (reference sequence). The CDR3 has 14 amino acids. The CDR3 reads CASSIGGGHNEQFF. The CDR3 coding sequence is TGTGCCAGTAGTATTGGCGGGGGCCACAATGAGCAGTTCTTC. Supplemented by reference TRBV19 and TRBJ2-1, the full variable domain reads DGGITQSPKYLFRKEGQNVTLSCEQNLNHDAMYWYRQDPGQGLRLIYYSQIVNDFQKGDIAEGYSVSREKKESFPLTVTSAQKNPTAFYLCASSIGGGHNEQFFGPGTRLTVL.

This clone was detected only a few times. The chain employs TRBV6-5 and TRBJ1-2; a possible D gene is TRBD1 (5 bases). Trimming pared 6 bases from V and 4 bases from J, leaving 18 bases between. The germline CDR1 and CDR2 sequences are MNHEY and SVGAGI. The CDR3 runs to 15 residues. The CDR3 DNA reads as TGTGCCAGCAGAACCCCGGGACGGACTATCTATGGCTACACCTTC. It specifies CASRTPGRTIYGYTF.

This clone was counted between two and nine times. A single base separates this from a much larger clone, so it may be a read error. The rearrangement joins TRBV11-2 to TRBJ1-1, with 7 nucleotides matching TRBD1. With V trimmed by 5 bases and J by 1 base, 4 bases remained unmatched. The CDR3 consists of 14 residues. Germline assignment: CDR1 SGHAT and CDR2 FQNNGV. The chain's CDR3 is CASSPWTGNTEAFF. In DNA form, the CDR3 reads TGTGCCAGCAGCCCGTGGACAGGGAACACTGAAGCTTTCTTT.

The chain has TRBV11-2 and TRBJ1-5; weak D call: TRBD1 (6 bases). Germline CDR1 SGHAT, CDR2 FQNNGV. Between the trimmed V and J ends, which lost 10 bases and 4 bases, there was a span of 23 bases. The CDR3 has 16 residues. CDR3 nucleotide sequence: TGTGCCATTCCGAGGGGGACGATACTCCGGAATCAGCCCCAGCATTTT. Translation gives CAIPRGTILRNQPQHF. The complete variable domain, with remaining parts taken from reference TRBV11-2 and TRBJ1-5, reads EAGVAQSPRYKIIEKRQSVAFWCNPISGHATLYWYQQILGQGPKLLIQFQNNGVVDDSQLPKDRFSAERLKGVDSTLKIQPAKLEDSAVYLCAIPRGTILRNQPQHFGDGTRLSIL.

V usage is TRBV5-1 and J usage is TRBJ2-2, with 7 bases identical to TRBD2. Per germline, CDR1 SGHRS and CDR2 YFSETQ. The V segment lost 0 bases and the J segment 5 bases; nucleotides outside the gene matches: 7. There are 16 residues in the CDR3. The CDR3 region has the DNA TGCGCCAGCAGCTTGGCCACTAGCGTTGGGACCGGGGAGCTGTTTTTT. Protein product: CASSLATSVGTGELFF.

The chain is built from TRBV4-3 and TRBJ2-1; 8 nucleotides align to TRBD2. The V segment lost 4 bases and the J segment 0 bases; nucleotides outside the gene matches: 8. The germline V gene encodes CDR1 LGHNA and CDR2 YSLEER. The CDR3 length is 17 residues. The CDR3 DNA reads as TGCGCCAGCAGCCCGGTTCGGGGGGGAATCTCCTACAATGAGCAGTTCTTC. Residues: CASSPVRGGISYNEQFF.

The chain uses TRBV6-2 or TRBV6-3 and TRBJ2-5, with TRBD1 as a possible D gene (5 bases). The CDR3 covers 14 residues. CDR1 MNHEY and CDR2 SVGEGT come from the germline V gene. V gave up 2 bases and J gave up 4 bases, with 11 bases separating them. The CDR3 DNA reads TGTGCCAGCAGTTACACGACAGTTTCAGAGACCCAGTACTTC. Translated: CASSYTTVSETQYF.

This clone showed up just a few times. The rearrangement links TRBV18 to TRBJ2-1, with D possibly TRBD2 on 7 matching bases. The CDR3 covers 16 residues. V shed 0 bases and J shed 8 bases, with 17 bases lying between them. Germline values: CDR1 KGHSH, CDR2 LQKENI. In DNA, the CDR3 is TGTGCCAGCTCACCACCGCAGGGGCAGGGGAGGGATGAGCAGTTCTTC. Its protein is CASSPPQGQGRDEQFF.

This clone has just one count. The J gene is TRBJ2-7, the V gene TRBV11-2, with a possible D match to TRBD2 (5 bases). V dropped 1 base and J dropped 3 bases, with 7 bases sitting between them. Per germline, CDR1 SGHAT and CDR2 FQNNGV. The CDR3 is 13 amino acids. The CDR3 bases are TGTGCCAGCAGCTTAGCGGGAATCTACGAGCAGTACTTC. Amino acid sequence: CASSLAGIYEQYF. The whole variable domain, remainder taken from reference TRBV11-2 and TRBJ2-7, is EAGVAQSPRYKIIEKRQSVAFWCNPISGHATLYWYQQILGQGPKLLIQFQNNGVVDDSQLPKDRFSAERLKGVDSTLKIQPAKLEDSAVYLCASSLAGIYEQYFGPGTRLTVT.

The CDR3 spells CACTPKDRANTEAFF. In DNA, the CDR3 is TGTGCCTGTACCCCGAAGGACAGGGCGAACACTGAAGCTTTCTTT. The chain links TRBV30 to TRBJ1-1; 8 nucleotides align to TRBD1. Germline CDR1 and CDR2: GTSNPN and SVGIG (reference sequence). With 6 bases clipped from V and 1 base from J, the junction kept 10 bases outside the gene matches. The CDR3 runs 15 residues.

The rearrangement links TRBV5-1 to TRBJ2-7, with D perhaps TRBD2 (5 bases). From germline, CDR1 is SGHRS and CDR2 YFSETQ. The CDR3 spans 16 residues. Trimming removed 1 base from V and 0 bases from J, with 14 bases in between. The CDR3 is CASSLSIGVTSYEQYF. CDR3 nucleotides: TGCGCCAGCAGCTTGTCTATCGGGGTTACCTCCTACGAGCAGTACTTC.

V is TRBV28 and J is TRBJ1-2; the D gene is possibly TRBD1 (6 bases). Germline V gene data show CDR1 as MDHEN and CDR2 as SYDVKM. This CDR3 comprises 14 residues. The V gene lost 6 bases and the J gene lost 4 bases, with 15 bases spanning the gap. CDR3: CASSTLDRPYGYTF. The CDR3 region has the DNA TGTGCCAGCAGCACCCTCGACAGGCCCTATGGCTACACCTTC.